What follows are 8 T cell receptor beta chains derived from one specimen sequenced in a study of blood T cell repertoires in COVID-19. Assay used: immunoSEQ multiplex PCR; TCRdb lists only in-frame clones, some missing. The profile shows just over 650,000 clones, about 90% of them singletons. Sequences were obtained from peripheral blood. The source of these receptors is a woman aged 18-35 years with acute or convalescent COVID-19.

The gene calls are TRBV19 and TRBJ1-5; TRBD1 is a possible D gene (6 bases). The CDR3 totals 14 residues. V dropped 7 bases and J dropped 3 bases, with 13 bases sitting between them. CDR1 LNHDA and CDR2 SQIVND come from the germline V gene (reference sequence). DNA for the CDR3: TGTGCCAGTACGGAACAGGGTTACAATCAGCCCCAGCATTTT. The encoded protein is CASTEQGYNQPQHF.

The rearrangement links TRBV9 to TRBJ2-3; D ambiguous. V shed 0 bases and J shed 1 base, with 12 bases lying between them. There are 16 residues in the CDR3. Germline lookup yields CDR1 SGDLS and CDR2 YYNGEE. The CDR3 here is CASSVGTEEGTDTQYF. For the CDR3, the DNA is TGTGCCAGCAGCGTAGGTACCGAGGAAGGCACAGATACGCAGTATTTT.

This chain connects TRBV14 to TRBJ1-6, with D possibly matching TRBD1 (6 bases). The CDR3 is made up of 18 amino acids. Germline V gives CDR1 SGHDN, CDR2 FVKESK. Trimming left V 0 bases short and J 4 bases short, with 16 bases between. The CDR3 loop is CASSQDWGETGYNSPLHF. The CDR3 DNA reads TGTGCCAGCAGCCAAGACTGGGGTGAAACAGGGTATAATTCACCCCTCCACTTT.

The chain carries TRBV19 and TRBJ1-1; no reliable D call. V was clipped by 7 bases and J by 5 bases, with 8 bases between them. Germline-derived CDR1 and CDR2 are LNHDA and SQIVND (reference sequence). The CDR3 spans 11 residues. CDR3 protein: CASTRGTEAFF. The CDR3 coding sequence is TGTGCCAGTACTCGGGGAACTGAAGCTTTCTTT.

The rearrangement joins TRBV20-1 to TRBJ1-2; D perhaps matches TRBD1 (6 bases). This CDR3 contains 13 residues. Between the trimmed V and J ends, which lost 3 bases and 5 bases, there was a span of 13 bases. Germline CDR1 reads DFQATT; CDR2 reads SNEGSKA (reference sequence). The DNA for the CDR3 is TGCAGTGCTAGTTACAGGGAGCCTTATGGCTACACCTTC. This translates into CSASYREPYGYTF.

V usage is TRBV9 and J usage is TRBJ2-3; maybe TRBD1 (5 bases). The germline gives CDR1 SGDLS, CDR2 YYNGEE. The CDR3 has 16 amino acids. Trimming removed 0 bases at V and 1 base at J, with 12 bases between. The CDR3 is CASSVDYQGGTDTQYF. For the CDR3, the DNA is TGTGCCAGCAGCGTAGACTATCAAGGGGGCACAGATACGCAGTATTTT.

This chain uses TRBV5-1 with TRBJ2-5; 7 bases match TRBD1. Losses at the gene ends were 0 bases for V and 1 base for J; bases not matched to a gene: 3. The CDR3 extends over 15 amino acids. Germline values: CDR1 SGHRS, CDR2 YFSETQ. The CDR3 reads CASSLVWDSQETQYF. The DNA for the CDR3 is TGCGCCAGCAGCTTGGTGTGGGACAGCCAAGAGACCCAGTACTTC.

The genes are TRBV24-1 and TRBJ2-1, with TRBD2 matching over 10 bases. CDR1 and CDR2 from the germline V gene are KGHDR and SFDVKD. The CDR3 consists of 13 residues. The ends lost 9 bases at V and 6 bases at J; junction bases unmatched: 4. DNA for the CDR3: TGTGCCACCGGGGTAGCGGGGGGCAATGAGCAGTTCTTC. This codes for CATGVAGGNEQFF.